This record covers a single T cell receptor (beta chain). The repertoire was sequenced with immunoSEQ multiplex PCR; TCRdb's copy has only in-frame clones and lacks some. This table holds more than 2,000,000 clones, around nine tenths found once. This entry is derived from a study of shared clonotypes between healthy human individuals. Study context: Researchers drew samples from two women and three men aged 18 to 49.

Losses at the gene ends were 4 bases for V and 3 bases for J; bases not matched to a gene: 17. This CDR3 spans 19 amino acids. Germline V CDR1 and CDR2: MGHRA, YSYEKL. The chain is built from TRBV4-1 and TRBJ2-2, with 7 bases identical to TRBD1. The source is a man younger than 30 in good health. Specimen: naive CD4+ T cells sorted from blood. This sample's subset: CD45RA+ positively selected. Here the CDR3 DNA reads TGCGCCAGCAGCCCCCAGGGTGACAGGGTTTTTCGGGACACCGGGGAGCTGTTTTTT. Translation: CASSPQGDRVFRDTGELFF.